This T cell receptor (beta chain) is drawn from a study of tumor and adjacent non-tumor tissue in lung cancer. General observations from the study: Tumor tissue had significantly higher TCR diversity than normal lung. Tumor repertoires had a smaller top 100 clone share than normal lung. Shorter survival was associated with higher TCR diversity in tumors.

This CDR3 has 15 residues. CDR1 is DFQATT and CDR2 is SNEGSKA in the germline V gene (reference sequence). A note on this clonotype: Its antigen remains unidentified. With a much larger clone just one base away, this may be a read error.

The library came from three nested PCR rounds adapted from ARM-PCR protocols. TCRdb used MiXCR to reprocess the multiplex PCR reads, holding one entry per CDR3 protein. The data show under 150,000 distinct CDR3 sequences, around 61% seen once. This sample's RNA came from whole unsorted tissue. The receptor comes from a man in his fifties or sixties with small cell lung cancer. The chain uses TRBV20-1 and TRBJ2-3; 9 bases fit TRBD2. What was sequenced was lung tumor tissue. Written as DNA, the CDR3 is TGCAATGCTCCACCCCCAGCGGGAGGTACAGATACGCAGTATTTT. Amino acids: CNAPPPAGGTDTQYF.